A selection of T cell receptor beta chains follows, all from one sample in a study of T cells in Graves' hyperthyroidism and ophthalmopathy. TCRdb redid the calling of the multiplex PCR reads with MiXCR, one entry per CDR3 protein. The data show 500,000 to 800,000 distinct CDR3 sequences, with over 40% seen just once and roughly 6.5% held by the top ten. Sequencing was performed on peripheral blood or thyroid tissue (not recorded which). The source of these receptors is an adult man with Graves' disease, either hyperthyroidism or ophthalmopathy (not recorded which). Each CDR3 is given with its conserved first and last residue. A D gene is named only where the DNA matches it firmly. Rows may omit the clone size; those that give it use once, few, many or a size class.

TRBV2,.,TRBJ1-6,.,CASSVSGGLHSPLHF,TGTGCCAGCAGTGTTAGCGGGGGACTACATTCACCCCTCCACTTT
TRBV19,TRBD1,TRBJ1-6,few,CASSIDRGQGNSPLHF,TGTGCCAGTAGTATAGATCGAGGACAGGGGAATTCACCCCTCCACTTT
TRBV30,TRBD1,TRBJ2-5,.,CARSVQGWKETQYF,TGTGCCAGGAGTGTACAGGGGTGGAAAGAGACCCAGTACTTC
TRBV7-8,.,TRBJ2-7,.,CASSFNRFEQYF,TGTGCCAGCAGCTTTAACAGGTTCGAGCAGTACTTC
TRBV2,TRBD1,TRBJ1-2,few,CASRTGTGINYGYTF,TGTGCCAGCCGTACAGGGACAGGGATTAACTATGGCTACACCTTC
TRBV5-1,TRBD1,TRBJ1-1,few,CASSRRTGAMNTEAFF,TGCGCCAGCAGCAGGAGGACAGGGGCGATGAACACTGAAGCTTTCTTT
TRBV10-3,TRBD2,TRBJ2-5,many,CAISELAGEETQYF,TGTGCCATCAGTGAACTAGCGGGGGAAGAGACCCAGTACTTC
TRBV20-1,.,TRBJ1-2,few,CSARDDAQGNYGYTF,TGCAGTGCTAGAGATGACGCGCAGGGCAACTATGGCTACACCTTC
TRBV7-2,.,TRBJ1-5,.,CASSQWTSGQPQHF,TGCGCCAGCAGCCAATGGACATCGGGTCAGCCCCAGCATTTT
TRBV7-3,TRBD1,TRBJ1-1,.,CASSASGGRQNTETFF,TGTGCCAGCAGCGCCTCAGGGGGACGGCAGAACACTGAAACTTTCTTT
TRBV7-9,TRBD1,TRBJ1-4,few,CASSLAGGEANEKLFF,TGTGCCAGCAGCCTAGCAGGGGGAGAAGCTAATGAAAAACTGTTTTTT
TRBV6-5,TRBD1,TRBJ2-2,.,CASSYLTGFTGELFF,TGTGCCAGCAGTTACCTGACAGGGTTCACCGGGGAGCTGTTTTTT
TRBV29-1,.,TRBJ2-7,once,CSVQATAEQYF,TGCAGCGTTCAAGCGACCGCCGAGCAGTACTTC
TRBV2,.,TRBJ1-3,many,CASSEEGPNTIYF,TGTGCCAGCAGTGAAGAGGGGCCAAACACCATATATTTT
TRBV29-1,TRBD2,TRBJ2-5,once,CSVEDEGGRGQETQYF,TGCAGCGTTGAAGATGAGGGAGGGCGGGGACAAGAGACCCAGTACTTC
TRBV10-3,TRBD1,TRBJ1-6,.,CAISDGQVASPLHF,TGTGCCATCAGCGACGGACAGGTCGCCTCACCCCTCCACTTT